This TCR beta chain was sequenced during a study of spatial heterogeneity in lung cancer. Overall study results and limits: Ubiquitous expanded tumor TCRs were seen in blood more at resection than at follow-up.

Via MiXCR, TCRdb re-called the 5' RACE reads, giving one row per CDR3 protein. The sample shows roughly 39,000 distinct CDR3 sequences, 7.5% of them seen only once. V lost 2 bases, J lost 4 bases, and 6 bases lay in between. This CDR3 has 13 amino acids. Germline CDR1 SEHNR, CDR2 FQNEAQ (reference sequence). Time point reported: sample taken at primary tumor resection. TCRs were sequenced from unsorted whole RNA of tumor, nontumor lung or PBMC. This clonotype was seen a few times. The antigen is undetermined. The receptor was isolated from a male donor with early-stage non-small cell lung cancer. This material consisted of PBMCs, taken at surgery. The chain has TRBV7-9 and TRBJ2-1; the D is unclear. The CDR3 region is CASSLQAYNEQFF. CDR3 in DNA: TGTGCCAGCAGCTTACAGGCTTACAATGAGCAGTTCTTC.